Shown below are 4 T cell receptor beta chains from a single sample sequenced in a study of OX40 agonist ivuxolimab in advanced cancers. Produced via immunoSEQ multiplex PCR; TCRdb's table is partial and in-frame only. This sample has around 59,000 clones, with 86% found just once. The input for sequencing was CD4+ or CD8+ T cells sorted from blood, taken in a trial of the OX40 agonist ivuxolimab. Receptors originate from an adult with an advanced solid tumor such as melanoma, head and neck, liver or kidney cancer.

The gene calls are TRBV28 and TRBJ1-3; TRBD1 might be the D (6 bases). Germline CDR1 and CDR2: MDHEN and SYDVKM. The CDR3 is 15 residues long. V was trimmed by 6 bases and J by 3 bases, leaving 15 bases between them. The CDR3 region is CASSSIQGNGNTIYF. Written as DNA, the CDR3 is TGTGCCAGCAGCTCTATACAGGGTAATGGAAACACCATATATTTT.

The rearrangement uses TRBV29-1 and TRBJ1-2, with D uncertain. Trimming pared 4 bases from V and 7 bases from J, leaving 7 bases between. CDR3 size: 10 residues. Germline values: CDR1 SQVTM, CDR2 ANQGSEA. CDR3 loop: CSVGATGYTF. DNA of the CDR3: TGCAGCGTTGGGGCAACTGGCTACACCTTC.

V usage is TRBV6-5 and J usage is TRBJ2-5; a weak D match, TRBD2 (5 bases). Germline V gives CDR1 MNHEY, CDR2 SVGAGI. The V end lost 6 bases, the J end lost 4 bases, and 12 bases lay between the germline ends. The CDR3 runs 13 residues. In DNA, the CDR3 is TGTGCCAGCAGGCCTGTCGCGGGAGAGACCCAGTACTTC. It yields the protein CASRPVAGETQYF.

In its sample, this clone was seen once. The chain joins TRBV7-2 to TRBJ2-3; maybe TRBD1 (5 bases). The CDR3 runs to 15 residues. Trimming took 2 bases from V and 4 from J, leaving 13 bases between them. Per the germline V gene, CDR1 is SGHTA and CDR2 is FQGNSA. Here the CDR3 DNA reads TGTGCCAGCAGCTTACAGGGCACAAGTTCAGATACGCAGTATTTT. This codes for CASSLQGTSSDTQYF.